This is a list of T cell receptor beta chains from one sample in a study of control samples from healthy donors and cancer patients. TCRdb's copy holds only in-frame clones and misses some; the assay was immunoSEQ multiplex PCR. The table lists approximately 160,000 clones, 92% of them singletons, with about 0.64% in the top ten. Sequencing was done on a sample of blood. The receptors derive from a woman in her 30s in good health. Each CDR3 is given with its conserved first and last residue. The D gene is left open where the match is weak. Where a row states a size, it is once, few, many or the class of an expanded clone; other rows omit it.

V	J	D	size	DNA	CDR3
TRBV30	TRBJ2-1	.	.	TGTGCCTGGAGTACATCCCGGGGCAATGAGCAGTTCTTC	CAWSTSRGNEQFF
TRBV7-8	TRBJ2-7	TRBD1	.	TGTGCCAGCAGCTCGGCTGGGACAGGGAGGTCCTACGAGCAGTACTTC	CASSSAGTGRSYEQYF
TRBV9	TRBJ2-3	TRBD2	.	TGTGCCAGCAGCGTACTAGCGGGAGGTTTTGCAGATACGCAGTATTTT	CASSVLAGGFADTQYF
TRBV28	TRBJ1-2	TRBD1	.	TGTGCCAGTTCAAGGGGACAGGGGAGAGTTAGCTATGGCTACACCTTC	CASSRGQGRVSYGYTF
TRBV2	TRBJ2-5	TRBD2	few	TGTGCCAGCACCGAAGGGCTAGCGGGAGGTTCCCCTATTATCCAGTACTTC	CASTEGLAGGSPIIQYF
TRBV2	TRBJ1-1	TRBD1	once	TGTGCCAGCAGTGGCAGGGGGAGATCCATGAACACTGAAGCTTTCTTT	CASSGRGRSMNTEAFF
TRBV6-1	TRBJ2-3	TRBD2	once	TGTGCCAGCAGTGAAGCCCTAGCGGGAGCGGCAGATACGCAGTATTTT	CASSEALAGAADTQYF
TRBV9	TRBJ2-2	.	.	TGTGCCAGCAGCGGACACAACACCGGGGAGCTGTTTTTT	CASSGHNTGELFF
TRBV7-8	TRBJ2-2	TRBD2	.	TGTGCCAGCAGCTCACTAGCGGGACCCTCGGAAAACACCGGGGAGCTGTTTTTT	CASSSLAGPSENTGELFF
TRBV3-1/TRBV3-2	TRBJ2-7	TRBD1	.	TGTGCCAGCAGCCAAGTGACAGGGCGCGAGCAGTACTTC	CASSQVTGREQYF
TRBV28	TRBJ2-7	.	once	TGTGCCAGCGGGAATGGGGCTAACTCCTACGAGCAGTACTTC	CASGNGANSYEQYF
TRBV6-2/TRBV6-3	TRBJ2-1	TRBD2	.	TGTGCCAGCAGCCTACTAGCGGGACTGGGTAATGAGCAGTTCTTC	CASSLLAGLGNEQFF
TRBV18	TRBJ2-1	TRBD2	.	TGTGCCAGCTCACCAAAAGGACTAGCGGGAGTTAATGAGCAGTTCTTC	CASSPKGLAGVNEQFF
TRBV28	TRBJ2-5	.	.	TGTGCCAGCAGTTTCCCGGGGGGCGAGACCCAGTACTTC	CASSFPGGETQYF
TRBV15	TRBJ1-5	.	.	TGTGCCACCAGCAGACACCGGGACGTGGGAAGTCAGCCCCAGCATTTT	CATSRHRDVGSQPQHF
TRBV24-1	TRBJ2-1	TRBD2	.	TGTGCCACCAGTGATTTCACCCCCAGCGGGAGTGTTCGAGGGCAGTTCTTC	CATSDFTPSGSVRGQFF
TRBV15	TRBJ1-2	TRBD1	.	TGTGCCACCAGCAGAGGGGGGACAGAGTCCTATGGCTACACCTTC	CATSRGGTESYGYTF
TRBV7-9	TRBJ1-4	TRBD1	.	TGTGCCAGCAGCTTTGGACAGGGCCAAGAAAAACTGTTTTTT	CASSFGQGQEKLFF
TRBV12-3/TRBV12-4	TRBJ1-5	.	.	TGTGCCAGCAGTCACCAAAATAATCAGCCCCAGCATTTT	CASSHQNNQPQHF